The rows below give T cell receptor beta chains drawn from one sample of a study of shared clonotypes between healthy human individuals. Assay used: immunoSEQ multiplex PCR; TCRdb lists only in-frame clones, some missing. The repertoire holds around 2.5 million clones, approximately 94% seen once, with 0.35% to 0.45% in the top ten. The sample taken for sequencing was naive CD4+ T cells from PBMCs. The receptors stem from a man between 18 and 29 years old in good health. Some clones in this sample may be carry-over from other donors' samples. Both conserved end residues are part of each CDR3. The D gene is left open where the match is weak. For some rows the clone size is stated as once, few or many, or as a class when expanded; others skip it.

clone size	CDR3 length	D gene	J gene	V gene	CDR3 protein	CDR3 DNA
-	13	-	TRBJ1-3	TRBV25-1	CASRGTPGNTIYF	TGTGCCAGCCGAGGGACACCTGGAAACACCATATATTTT
-	16	-	TRBJ1-1	TRBV19	CASSTPQGGRPTEAFF	TGTGCCAGTAGTACGCCACAGGGAGGGCGGCCCACTGAAGCTTTCTTT
-	17	TRBD2	TRBJ2-3	TRBV29-1	CSVARPGTSGFTDTQYF	TGCAGCGTTGCCCGACCCGGGACTAGCGGATTCACAGATACGCAGTATTTT
-	16	-	TRBJ2-7	TRBV7-8	CASSQSWAGYSYEQYF	TGTGCCAGCAGCCAAAGTTGGGCAGGGTACTCCTACGAGCAGTACTTC
-	18	TRBD1	TRBJ1-5	TRBV19	CASSPRMATGTVHQPQHF	TGTGCCAGTAGTCCAAGGATGGCGACCGGGACAGTTCATCAGCCCCAGCATTTT
-	16	TRBD1	TRBJ1-2	TRBV19	CASRETGTGINYGYTF	TGTGCCAGTAGGGAAACGGGGACAGGGATTAACTATGGCTACACCTTC
-	18	TRBD1	TRBJ2-1	TRBV11-2	CASSLATRQGATYNEQFF	TGTGCCAGCAGCTTAGCCACGAGACAGGGGGCGACTTACAATGAGCAGTTCTTC
-	15	TRBD2	TRBJ2-3	TRBV5-1	CASSLRAGGSDTQYF	TGCGCCAGCAGCTTAAGAGCGGGAGGATCAGATACGCAGTATTTT
-	15	TRBD1	TRBJ2-4	TRBV5-1	CASRPGQLAKNIQYF	TGCGCCAGCAGGCCGGGACAGTTAGCCAAAAACATTCAGTACTTC
-	13	-	TRBJ2-3	TRBV10-3	CAIRKQDPDTQYF	TGTGCCATCAGAAAACAGGATCCAGATACGCAGTATTTT
-	15	TRBD1	TRBJ1-1	TRBV6-6	CASTSTQGENTEAFF	TGTGCCAGCACCTCAACCCAGGGGGAGAACACTGAAGCTTTCTTT
-	15	TRBD2	TRBJ2-7	TRBV7-2	CASSSLAGGPYEQYF	TGTGCCAGCAGCTCCCTAGCGGGAGGGCCCTACGAGCAGTACTTC
once	15	-	TRBJ1-1	TRBV28	CASSLGTYQWAEAFF	TGTGCCAGCAGCCTGGGGACGTACCAATGGGCTGAAGCTTTCTTT
-	15	-	TRBJ2-7	TRBV5-4	CASSSPNLSPGEQYF	TGTGCCAGCAGCTCCCCAAACCTCTCTCCAGGTGAGCAGTACTTC
-	15	TRBD1	TRBJ2-7	TRBV4-2	CASSRTRDSSYEQYF	TGTGCCAGCAGCCGCACCCGGGACAGCTCCTACGAGCAGTACTTC
once	15	-	TRBJ1-2	TRBV7-3	CASSSGPIRGYGYTF	TGTGCCAGCAGCTCCGGACCGATCCGAGGCTATGGCTACACCTTC
-	16	-	TRBJ2-7	TRBV5-5	CASSLDPPRGAYEQYF	TGTGCCAGCAGCTTGGACCCCCCCAGAGGGGCCTACGAGCAGTACTTC
few	14	-	TRBJ1-1	TRBV6-4	CASRETQGNTEAFF	TGTGCCAGCAGGGAAACCCAGGGGAACACTGAAGCTTTCTTT
-	15	-	TRBJ1-3	TRBV9	CASSAQGLSGNTIYF	TGTGCCAGCAGCGCACAGGGTTTATCTGGAAACACCATATATTTT
-	16	TRBD2	TRBJ2-7	TRBV30	CAWSVLGVAGFYEQYF	TGTGCCTGGAGTGTACTGGGAGTAGCGGGGTTCTACGAGCAGTACTTC
-	14	TRBD2	TRBJ2-7	TRBV27	CASSSGASSYEQYF	TGTGCCAGCTCTAGCGGGGCCAGCTCCTACGAGCAGTACTTC
-	18	-	TRBJ1-6	TRBV27	CASSLRGFPSSYNSPLHF	TGTGCCAGCAGTTTAAGGGGTTTCCCGAGCTCCTATAATTCACCCCTCCACTTT
-	11	-	TRBJ2-7	TRBV29-1	CSVEVASWQYF	TGCAGCGTTGAAGTTGCTAGCTGGCAGTACTTC
-	14	-	TRBJ2-2	TRBV5-1	CASSLPGTAGELFF	TGCGCCAGCAGCTTGCCCGGGACGGCCGGGGAGCTGTTTTTT
-	17	-	TRBJ1-3	TRBV30	CAWSGRRSPSSGNTIYF	TGTGCCTGGAGCGGCCGCCGGAGCCCCAGCTCTGGAAACACCATATATTTT
-	13	-	TRBJ2-1	TRBV7-3	CASSGAGYNEQFF	TGTGCCAGCAGCGGGGCAGGGTACAATGAGCAGTTCTTC
few	13	-	TRBJ1-1	TRBV30	CAWSRRSRSEAFF	TGTGCCTGGAGTAGGAGGTCCCGGTCTGAAGCTTTCTTT
-	15	-	TRBJ2-3	TRBV13	CASSLAGASTDTQYF	TGTGCCAGCAGCTTAGCGGGGGCTAGCACAGATACGCAGTATTTT
-	15	TRBD2	TRBJ2-1	TRBV4-1	CASSLRLAGESEQFF	TGCGCCAGCAGCCTTCGACTAGCGGGGGAATCTGAGCAGTTCTTC
-	15	-	TRBJ2-3	TRBV2	CASSEKVTSTDTQYF	TGTGCCAGCAGTGAAAAAGTGACTAGCACAGATACGCAGTATTTT
-	17	-	TRBJ2-3	TRBV28	CASSFDLGGERGYTQYF	TGTGCCAGCAGTTTTGATTTGGGCGGGGAGAGGGGATATACGCAGTATTTT
-	15	TRBD1	TRBJ2-7	TRBV10-3	CAISGQDRGLYEQYF	TGTGCCATCAGTGGGCAAGACAGGGGGCTATACGAGCAGTACTTC
-	15	-	TRBJ1-4	TRBV16	CASSLSGTGGEKLFF	TGTGCCAGCAGCCTTTCGGGGACCGGAGGGGAAAAACTGTTTTTT
-	15	-	TRBJ2-7	TRBV7-2	CASSADPARKHEQYF	TGTGCCAGCAGTGCAGACCCCGCCAGAAAACACGAGCAGTACTTC
-	12	-	TRBJ2-7	TRBV5-6	CASSRTLGPAYF	TGTGCCAGCAGCCGGACGTTGGGGCCAGCCTACTTC
-	16	-	TRBJ1-2	TRBV6-5	CASSSTGRAPMAGYTF	TGTGCCAGCAGTTCGACCGGACGGGCCCCCATGGCGGGCTACACCTTC
-	17	TRBD2	TRBJ2-2	TRBV5-1	CASSWETSGSDTGELFF	TGCGCCAGCAGCTGGGAGACTAGCGGGAGTGACACCGGGGAGCTGTTTTTT
-	14	TRBD1	TRBJ2-3	TRBV4-1	CASSLGQGGDTQYF	TGCGCCAGCAGCCTAGGACAGGGGGGAGATACGCAGTATTTT
-	17	-	TRBJ1-1	TRBV28	CASSQAPGRRMNTEAFF	TGTGCCAGCAGCCAAGCGCCGGGACGCAGAATGAACACTGAAGCTTTCTTT
-	12	-	TRBJ2-5	TRBV15	CATSRVGETQYF	TGTGCCACCAGCAGAGTAGGAGAGACCCAGTACTTC
once	12	-	TRBJ2-1	TRBV7-9	CASSFTHNEQFF	TGTGCCAGCAGTTTTACGCACAATGAGCAGTTCTTC
-	16	-	TRBJ1-4	TRBV28	CASSSYVGQANEKLFF	TGTGCCAGCAGTTCCTACGTGGGGCAAGCTAATGAAAAACTGTTTTTT
-	14	-	TRBJ1-1	TRBV6-6	CASSYPGGSLEAFF	TGTGCCAGCAGTTACCCGGGGGGGAGCCTTGAAGCTTTCTTT
-	12	-	TRBJ2-7	TRBV28	CASSFVTQGQYF	TGTGCCAGCAGTTTCGTGACCCAGGGGCAGTACTTC
-	15	TRBD2	TRBJ2-1	TRBV27	CASSSTSGAYNEQFF	TGTGCCAGCAGCAGCACTAGCGGGGCCTACAATGAGCAGTTCTTC